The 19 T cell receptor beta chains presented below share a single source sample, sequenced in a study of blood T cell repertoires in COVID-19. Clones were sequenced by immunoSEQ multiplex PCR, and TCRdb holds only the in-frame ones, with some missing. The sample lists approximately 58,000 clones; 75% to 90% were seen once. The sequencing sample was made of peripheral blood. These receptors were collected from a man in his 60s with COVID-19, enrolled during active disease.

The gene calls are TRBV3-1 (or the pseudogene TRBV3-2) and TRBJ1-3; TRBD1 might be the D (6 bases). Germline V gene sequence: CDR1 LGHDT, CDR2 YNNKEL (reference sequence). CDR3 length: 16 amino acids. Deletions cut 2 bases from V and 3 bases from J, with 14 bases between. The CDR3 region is CASSQFLGAGGNTIYF. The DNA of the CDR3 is TGTGCCAGCAGCCAATTTCTGGGGGCGGGTGGAAACACCATATATTTT.

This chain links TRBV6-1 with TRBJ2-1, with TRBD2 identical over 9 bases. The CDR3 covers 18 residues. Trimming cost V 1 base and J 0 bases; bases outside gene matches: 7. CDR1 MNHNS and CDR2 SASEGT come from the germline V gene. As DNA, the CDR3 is TGTGCCAGCAGTGAAGGATCTCTAGCGGGGTACTCCTACAATGAGCAGTTCTTC. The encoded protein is CASSEGSLAGYSYNEQFF.

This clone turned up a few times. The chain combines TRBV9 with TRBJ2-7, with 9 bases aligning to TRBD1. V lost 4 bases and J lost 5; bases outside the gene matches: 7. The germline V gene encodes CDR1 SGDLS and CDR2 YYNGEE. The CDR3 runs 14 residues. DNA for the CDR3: TGTGCCAGCAGCACCCGGGACAGGGCTGACGAGCAGTACTTC. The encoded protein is CASSTRDRADEQYF.

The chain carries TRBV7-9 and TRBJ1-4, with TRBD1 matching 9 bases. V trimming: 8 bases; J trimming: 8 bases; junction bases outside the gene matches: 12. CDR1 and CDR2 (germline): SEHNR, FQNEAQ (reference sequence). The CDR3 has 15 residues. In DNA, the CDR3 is TGTGCCAGCCTTATGGCACAGGGGGCGGTCGAAAAACTGTTTTTT. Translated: CASLMAQGAVEKLFF.

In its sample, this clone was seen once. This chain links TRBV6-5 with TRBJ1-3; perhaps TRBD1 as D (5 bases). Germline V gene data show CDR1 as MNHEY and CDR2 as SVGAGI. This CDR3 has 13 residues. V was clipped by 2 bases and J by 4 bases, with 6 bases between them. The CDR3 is CASSYPGGNTIYF. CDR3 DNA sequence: TGTGCCAGCAGTTACCCAGGGGGAAACACCATATATTTT.

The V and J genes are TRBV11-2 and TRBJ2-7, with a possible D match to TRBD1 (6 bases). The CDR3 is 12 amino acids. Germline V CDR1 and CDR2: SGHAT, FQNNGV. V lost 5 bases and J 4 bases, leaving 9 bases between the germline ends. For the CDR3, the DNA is TGTGCCAGCAGCGGCCAGGGGTACGAGCAGTACTTC. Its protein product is CASSGQGYEQYF.

The CDR3 loop reads CASSRSGRNEQFF. The CDR3 DNA reads TGTGCCAGCAGCCGGTCAGGGAGGAACGAGCAGTTCTTC. The chain combines TRBV5-4 with TRBJ2-1; perhaps TRBD2 as D (6 bases). CDR3 length: 13 amino acids. CDR1 is SGHNT, CDR2 YYREEE, per germline (reference sequence). The V and J ends lost 4 bases and 10 bases respectively, with 15 bases between them. Full variable domain (rest looked up from reference TRBV5-4 and TRBJ2-1): ETGVTQSPTHLIKTRGQQVTLRCSSQSGHNTVSWYQQALGQGPQFIFQYYREEENGRGNFPPRFSGLQFPNYSSELNVNALELDDSALYLCASSRSGRNEQFFGPGTRLTVL.

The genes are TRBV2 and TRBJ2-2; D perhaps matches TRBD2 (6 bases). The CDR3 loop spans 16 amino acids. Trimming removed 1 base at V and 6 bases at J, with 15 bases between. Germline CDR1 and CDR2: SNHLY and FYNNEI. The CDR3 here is CASSEERSGVAGELFF. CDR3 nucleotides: TGTGCCAGCAGTGAAGAGAGGTCGGGAGTGGCCGGGGAGCTGTTTTTT.

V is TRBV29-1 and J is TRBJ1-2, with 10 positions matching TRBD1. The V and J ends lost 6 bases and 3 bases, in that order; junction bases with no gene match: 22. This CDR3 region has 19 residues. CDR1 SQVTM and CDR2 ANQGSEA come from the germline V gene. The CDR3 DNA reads TGCAGCGTCGATACTGGGTTAGGACAGGGGGGCTCCGGATACTATGGCTACACCTTC. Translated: CSVDTGLGQGGSGYYGYTF. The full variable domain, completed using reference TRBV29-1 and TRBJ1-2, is SAVISQKPSRDICQRGTSLTIQCQVDSQVTMMFWYRQQPGQSLTLIATANQGSEATYESGFVIDKFPISRPNLTFSTLTVSNMSPEDSSIYLCSVDTGLGQGGSGYYGYTFGSGTRLTVV.

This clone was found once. The CDR3 bases are TGTGCCAGCAGCGTAGGACTAGCGGACTACGAGCAGTACTTC. Protein sequence: CASSVGLADYEQYF. The chain has TRBV9 and TRBJ2-7; 9 nucleotides agree with TRBD2. The trim removed 0 bases at V and 3 bases at J, leaving 1 base unmatched. The germline V gene has CDR1 SGDLS and CDR2 YYNGEE. CDR3 length: 14 residues.

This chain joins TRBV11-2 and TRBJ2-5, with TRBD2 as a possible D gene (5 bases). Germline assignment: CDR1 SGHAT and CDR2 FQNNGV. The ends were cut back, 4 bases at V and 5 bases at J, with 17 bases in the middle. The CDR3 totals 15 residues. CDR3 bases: TGTGCCAGCAGCTCAGGACTGCCAGTCCCGGAGACCCAGTACTTC. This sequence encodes CASSSGLPVPETQYF.

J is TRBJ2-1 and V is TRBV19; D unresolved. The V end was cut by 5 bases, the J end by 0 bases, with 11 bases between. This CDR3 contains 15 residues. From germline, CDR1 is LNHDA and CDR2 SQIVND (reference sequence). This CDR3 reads CASSLKPSSYNEQFF. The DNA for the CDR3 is TGTGCCAGTAGTTTGAAGCCTAGCTCCTACAATGAGCAGTTCTTC.

In DNA form, the CDR3 reads TGTGCCAGCAGTTACGGCGGGGCCTACAATGAGCAGTTCTTC. Protein: CASSYGGAYNEQFF. The V gene is TRBV6-5, the J gene TRBJ2-1, with D perhaps TRBD2 (6 bases). This CDR3 spans 14 amino acids. Germline values: CDR1 MNHEY, CDR2 SVGAGI. The V end lost 2 bases, the J end lost 2 bases, and 7 bases lay between the germline ends.

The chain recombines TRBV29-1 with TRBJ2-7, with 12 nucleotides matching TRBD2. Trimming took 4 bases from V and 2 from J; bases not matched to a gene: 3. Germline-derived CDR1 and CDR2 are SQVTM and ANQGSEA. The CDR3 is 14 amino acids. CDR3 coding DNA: TGCAGCGTTGGGGGACTAGCGGGCACCTACGAGCAGTACTTC. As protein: CSVGGLAGTYEQYF.

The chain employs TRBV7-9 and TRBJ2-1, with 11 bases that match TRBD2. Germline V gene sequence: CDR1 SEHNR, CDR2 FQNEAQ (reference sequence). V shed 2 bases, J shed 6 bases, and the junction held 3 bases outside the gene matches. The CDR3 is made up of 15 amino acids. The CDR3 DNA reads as TGTGCCAGCAGCTTATTAGCGGGAGGGTCCAATGAGCAGTTCTTC. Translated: CASSLLAGGSNEQFF.

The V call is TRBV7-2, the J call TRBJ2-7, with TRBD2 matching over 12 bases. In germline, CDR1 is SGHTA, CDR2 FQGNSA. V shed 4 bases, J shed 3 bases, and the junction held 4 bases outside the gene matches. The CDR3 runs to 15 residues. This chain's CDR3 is CASSSTSGGVYEQYF. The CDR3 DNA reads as TGTGCCAGCAGCTCGACTAGCGGGGGAGTCTACGAGCAGTACTTC.

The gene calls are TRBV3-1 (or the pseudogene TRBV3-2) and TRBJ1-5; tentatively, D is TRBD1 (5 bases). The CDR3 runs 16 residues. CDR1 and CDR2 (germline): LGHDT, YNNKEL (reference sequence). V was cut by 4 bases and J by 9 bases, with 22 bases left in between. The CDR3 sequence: CASSLSSRPQGGPQHF. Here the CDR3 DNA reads TGTGCCAGCAGCCTATCTTCGAGGCCGCAGGGAGGGCCCCAGCATTTT.

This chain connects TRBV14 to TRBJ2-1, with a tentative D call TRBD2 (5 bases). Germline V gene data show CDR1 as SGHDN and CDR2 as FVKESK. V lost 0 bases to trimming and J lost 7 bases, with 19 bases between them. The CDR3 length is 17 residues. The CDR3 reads CASSQEVMAGGFNEQFF. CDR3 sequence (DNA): TGTGCCAGCAGCCAAGAGGTGATGGCGGGTGGGTTTAATGAGCAGTTCTTC.

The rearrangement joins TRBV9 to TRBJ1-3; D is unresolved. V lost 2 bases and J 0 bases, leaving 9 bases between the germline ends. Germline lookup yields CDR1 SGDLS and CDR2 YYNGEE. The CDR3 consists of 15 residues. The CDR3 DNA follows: TGTGCCAGCAGCGTGGGGAGAGGCTCTGGAAACACCATATATTTT. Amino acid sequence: CASSVGRGSGNTIYF.